What follows describes a single TCR beta chain. The data were obtained in a study of shared clonotypes between healthy human individuals. Sequencing was performed with immunoSEQ multiplex PCR; in TCRdb, only in-frame clones are kept and a portion is missing. The table lists approximately 2,300,000 clones, less than 95% of them singletons. This TCR derives from a man between 18 and 29 years old in good health. Some clones in this sample may be carry-over from other donors' samples. Sequenced input: naive CD4+ T cells from PBMCs. Subset here: CD45RA+ positively selected.

The DNA for the CDR3 is TGTGCCAGCAGTGCACGGGACAGACTCGAGACCTTC. Protein: CASSARDRLETF. The V gene is TRBV6-5, the J gene TRBJ1-2, with 7 bases fitting TRBD1. The V gene end was trimmed by 5 bases and the J gene end by 14 bases; junction bases not matched to a gene: 11. From germline, CDR1 is MNHEY and CDR2 SVGAGI. This CDR3 has 12 residues.